The 30 T cell receptor beta chains presented below share a single source sample, sequenced in a study of T cells in Graves' hyperthyroidism and ophthalmopathy. From RNA transcripts, TCR beta CDR3 regions were amplified. HTBI primers drove first-round RT-PCR of the TCR CDR3. From the multiplex PCR reads, TCRdb called clonotypes with MiXCR, one entry per CDR3 protein. There are roughly 420,000 distinct CDR3 sequences in the sample; approximately 14% occur only once, and about 4.9% lies in the top ten. The specimen sequenced was blood. These receptors all stem from a woman younger than 30 with Graves' hyperthyroidism.

In this sample, this clonotype turned up many times. V usage is TRBV7-2 and J usage is TRBJ2-7; 12 bases are a match to TRBD1. Germline V lookup: CDR1 SGHTA, CDR2 FQGNSA. The CDR3 totals 15 residues. Trimming cost V 5 bases and J 7 bases; bases outside gene matches: 9. The CDR3 region has the DNA TGTGCCAGCAGCCCTACTGGGACAGGGGGCGGGGAGCAGTACTTC. Residues: CASSPTGTGGGEQYF.

This clonotype appeared many times. The chain joins TRBV7-2 to TRBJ2-3; 9 positions agree with TRBD2. The V gene end was trimmed by 5 bases and the J gene end by 0 bases; junction bases not matched to a gene: 6. The CDR3 is 16 residues long. The germline V gene has CDR1 SGHTA and CDR2 FQGNSA. The CDR3 nucleotides read TGTGCCAGCAGCCCGCGGGAGGGCCGGAGCACAGATACGCAGTATTTT. It yields the protein CASSPREGRSTDTQYF. Using reference TRBV7-2 and TRBJ2-3 for the parts outside the CDR3, the full variable domain is GAGVSQSPSNKVTEKGKDVELRCDPISGHTALYWYRQSLGQGLEFLIYFQGNSAPDKSGLPSDRFSAERTGGSVSTLTIQRTQQEDSAVYLCASSPREGRSTDTQYFGPGTRLTVL.

This clonotype was picked up many times. The J gene is TRBJ2-3, the V gene TRBV11-2; 11 bases align to TRBD2. This CDR3 is built from 16 residues. The germline gives CDR1 SGHAT, CDR2 FQNNGV. The J segment lost 2 bases and the V segment lost 5 bases, leaving 6 bases of the junction unmatched. The DNA for the CDR3 is TGTGCCAGCAGCACGAGGACTAGCGGGTTCACAGATACGCAGTATTTT. Encoded protein: CASSTRTSGFTDTQYF.

This clonotype has ten or more counts. The chain couples TRBV27 to TRBJ1-2; 8 bases agree with TRBD1. The V segment lost 5 bases and the J segment 6 bases; nucleotides outside the gene matches: 11. The CDR3 sequence is 15 residues long. Looked up from germline, CDR1 is MNHEY and CDR2 is SMNVEV (reference sequence). CDR3 bases: TGTGCCAGCAGTCCCTCTACCCAGGGGGCAGATGGCTACACCTTC. As protein: CASSPSTQGADGYTF.

The genes are TRBV6-2 or TRBV6-3 and TRBJ2-1; TRBD2 aligns across 9 bases. This CDR3 spans 16 amino acids. Germline lookup yields CDR1 MNHEY and CDR2 SVGEGT. The V gene end was trimmed by 2 bases and the J gene end by 4 bases; junction bases not matched to a gene: 6. CDR3 in amino acids: CASSYPSLAGYNEQFF. For the CDR3, the DNA is TGTGCCAGCAGTTACCCCTCACTAGCGGGTTACAATGAGCAGTTCTTC.

This chain connects TRBV10-3 to TRBJ1-3, with D hard to call. The V gene's germline CDR1 is ENHRY and CDR2 SYGVKD. The CDR3 loop spans 15 amino acids. V gave up 3 bases and J gave up 1 base, with 10 bases separating them. Here the CDR3 DNA reads TGTGCCATCAGTGATGCAGTTAAGTCTGGAAACACCATATATTTT. Its protein product is CAISDAVKSGNTIYF.

The table lists this clonotype with a few counts. The V gene is TRBV27, the J gene TRBJ2-1; the D call may be TRBD1 or TRBD2 (5 bases each). The CDR3 consists of 16 residues. V was trimmed by 6 bases and J by 6 bases, leaving 21 bases between them. CDR1 MNHEY and CDR2 SMNVEV come from the germline V gene (reference sequence). The CDR3 loop is CASRLLRGRDPNEQFF. CDR3 nucleotide sequence: TGTGCCAGCAGGCTACTCCGGGGCAGAGACCCCAATGAGCAGTTCTTC.

This clonotype was counted ten times or more. The chain is built from TRBV28 and TRBJ2-5; TRBD1 is a possible D gene (6 bases). V lost 4 bases and J lost 4, with 19 bases in between. In germline, CDR1 is MDHEN, CDR2 SYDVKM. The CDR3 is made up of 16 amino acids. CDR3 sequence: CASSSPLRGSSETQYF. The CDR3 coding sequence is TGTGCCAGCAGTTCGCCCCTCAGGGGAAGTTCAGAGACCCAGTACTTC.

This clonotype was observed many times. This chain uses TRBV7-6 with TRBJ2-7; 9 nucleotides line up with TRBD1. With 5 bases clipped from V and 4 bases from J, the junction kept 9 bases outside the gene matches. Germline values: CDR1 SGHVS, CDR2 FNYEAQ. The CDR3 totals 15 residues. The CDR3 coding sequence is TGTGCCAGCAGCCCACGGACAGGGGCCCTGTACGAGCAGTACTTC. Protein sequence: CASSPRTGALYEQYF.

This clonotype has a handful of counts. For the CDR3, the DNA is TGCAGTGCTAGAGATATTCAGGGGTCTTTCTTT. It encodes CSARDIQGSFF. The genes are TRBV20-1 and TRBJ1-1; D might be TRBD1 (6 bases). Germline loops: CDR1 DFQATT, CDR2 SNEGSKA (reference sequence). The CDR3 consists of 11 residues. The V end lost 0 bases, the J end lost 12 bases, and 11 bases lay between the germline ends.

Concerning this clonotype itself: This may be a read error: a much more frequent sequence differs by one nucleotide. The genes are TRBV29-1 and TRBJ2-7; weak D call: TRBD1 (6 bases). Germline lookup yields CDR1 SQVTM and CDR2 ANQGSEA. Trimming took off 7 bases at V and 3 bases at J, with 13 bases between the two ends. The CDR3 loop spans 12 amino acids. Here the CDR3 DNA reads TGCAGCGCAAAGGGACATCGCTACGAGCAGTACTTC. This gives the protein CSAKGHRYEQYF.

The sample holds many counts of this clonotype. The rearrangement links TRBV12-3 or TRBV12-4 to TRBJ1-1; D gene unclear. CDR3 length equals 14 residues. Trimming pared 6 bases from V and 3 bases from J, leaving 14 bases between. The CDR3: CASSHAGSDTEAFF. The CDR3 region has the DNA TGTGCCAGCAGCCACGCCGGATCGGACACTGAAGCTTTCTTT.

This clonotype showed up many times. This chain connects TRBV20-1 to TRBJ2-3; D perhaps matches TRBD2 (6 bases). Trimming removed 6 bases from V and 6 bases from J, with 22 bases in between. This CDR3 has 15 amino acids. Germline V gives CDR1 DFQATT, CDR2 SNEGSKA (reference sequence). The CDR3 loop reads CSAPKREEGPDTQYF. The CDR3 region has the DNA TGCAGTGCGCCAAAACGTGAGGAGGGCCCTGATACGCAGTATTTT.

This clonotype was observed many times. The rearrangement uses TRBV12-3 or TRBV12-4 and TRBJ1-1; a possible D gene is TRBD1 (6 bases). With 3 bases removed from V and 5 bases from J, the gap between germline ends came to 16 bases. The CDR3 loop spans 15 amino acids. CDR3 in amino acids: CASSFSWGARTEAFF. The CDR3, as DNA: TGTGCCAGCAGTTTTAGTTGGGGGGCGCGTACTGAAGCTTTCTTT.

This clonotype has at least ten counts. The rearrangement joins TRBV4-3 to TRBJ1-1; 10 positions match TRBD1. The CDR3 covers 15 residues. Trimming cost V 0 bases and J 4 bases; bases outside gene matches: 2. Looked up from germline, CDR1 is LGHNA and CDR2 is YSLEER. The CDR3: CASSQEGQGTTEAFF. The CDR3 coding sequence is TGCGCCAGCAGCCAAGAGGGACAGGGGACCACTGAAGCTTTCTTT.

This clonotype was seen many times. This chain links TRBV7-8 with TRBJ2-2, with TRBD2 identical over 11 bases. The germline gives CDR1 SGHVS, CDR2 FQNEAQ. The CDR3 consists of 16 residues. The junction had 6 bases not matched to a gene; V was cut back by 4 bases and J by 5 bases. CDR3 in DNA: TGTGCCAGCAGCTACCAGACTAGCGGGAAAACCGGGGAGCTGTTTTTT. This sequence encodes CASSYQTSGKTGELFF.

This clonotype was found many times. The chain uses TRBV20-1 and TRBJ2-7; 8 positions agree with TRBD1. Germline lookup yields CDR1 DFQATT and CDR2 SNEGSKA (reference sequence). The CDR3 is made up of 14 amino acids. Trimming at V came to 5 bases and at J to 0 bases, leaving 6 bases not matched to a gene. The CDR3 region has the DNA TGCAGTGCTGACCGGGACAGGAGCTCCTACGAGCAGTACTTC. Translation gives CSADRDRSSYEQYF.

The chain carries TRBV19 and TRBJ1-1; D not certain. The germline CDR1 and CDR2 sequences are LNHDA and SQIVND (reference sequence). There are 13 residues in the CDR3. V lost 3 bases to trimming and J lost 6 bases, with 11 bases between them. CDR3 nucleotides: TGTGCCAGTAGTATGGATCGGGCTGCTGAAGCTTTCTTT. Translation: CASSMDRAAEAFF.

The CDR3 loop is CASGATYTGELFF. CDR3 coding DNA: TGTGCCAGCGGCGCAACGTACACCGGGGAGCTGTTTTTT. The chain carries TRBV7-9 and TRBJ2-2; D not resolved. Germline V lookup: CDR1 SEHNR, CDR2 FQNEAQ (reference sequence). V lost 8 bases, J lost 3 bases, and 10 bases lay in between. There are 13 residues in the CDR3.

This clonotype was seen at least ten times. The chain couples TRBV12-3 or TRBV12-4 to TRBJ1-5, with unresolved D. The CDR3 is made up of 13 amino acids. V lost 6 bases, J lost 5 bases, and 11 bases lay in between. The CDR3 DNA is TGTGCCAGCAGGGAGGCAGGCTATCAGCCCCAGCATTTT. Translated, it gives CASREAGYQPQHF.

The rearrangement joins TRBV19 to TRBJ2-4; D may match TRBD1 or TRBD2 (5 bases each). Trimming took off 8 bases at V and 5 bases at J, with 16 bases between the two ends. Looked up from germline, CDR1 is LNHDA and CDR2 is SQIVND (reference sequence). This CDR3 is built from 14 residues. The CDR3 sequence is CASRELGTENIQYF. The CDR3 bases are TGTGCCAGTCGCGAACTGGGGACGGAAAACATTCAGTACTTC.

This clonotype was observed a handful of times. The chain is built from TRBV20-1 and TRBJ1-2; tentative D call: TRBD1 (6 bases). The CDR3 has 11 residues. With 6 bases removed from V and 6 bases from J, the gap between germline ends came to 11 bases. Germline-derived CDR1 and CDR2 are DFQATT and SNEGSKA (reference sequence). The CDR3 bases are TGCAGTGCAAGACAGGAGAATGGCTACACCTTC. Translated, it gives CSARQENGYTF.

This clonotype was observed at least ten times. The V and J genes are TRBV20-1 and TRBJ2-1; D might be TRBD2 (5 bases). The CDR3 is 16 amino acids. V gave up 0 bases and J gave up 6 bases, with 18 bases separating them. Germline V gene lookup returns CDR1 DFQATT and CDR2 SNEGSKA (reference sequence). CDR3 sequence (DNA): TGCAGTGCTAGAGATTTCCCGGGGATGGGGATCAATGAGCAGTTCTTC. This encodes CSARDFPGMGINEQFF.

This clonotype has ten or more counts. The rearrangement joins TRBV27 to TRBJ1-1; D is ambiguous. The CDR3 length is 13 residues. Trimming stripped 3 bases from V and 2 bases from J, with 7 bases between. Per germline, CDR1 MNHEY and CDR2 SMNVEV (reference sequence). The CDR3, as DNA: TGTGCCAGCAGTTTGCAGGCTAACACTGAAGCTTTCTTT. The encoded protein is CASSLQANTEAFF.

The rearrangement links TRBV19 to TRBJ2-2; D possibly corresponds to TRBD1 (5 bases). Trimming pared 2 bases from V and 8 bases from J, leaving 21 bases between. The germline gives CDR1 LNHDA, CDR2 SQIVND (reference sequence). The CDR3 is made up of 17 amino acids. DNA of the CDR3: TGTGCCAGTAGTATATTAGGAAGGACACGAGTCGGAGGGGAGCTGTTTTTT. Translation: CASSILGRTRVGGELFF.

The rearrangement links TRBV28 to TRBJ2-1; 15 bases line up with TRBD2. V lost 2 bases, J lost 7 bases, and 6 bases stayed unmatched. The CDR3 contains 17 residues. Per germline, CDR1 MDHEN and CDR2 SYDVKM. The CDR3 DNA sequence: TGTGCCAGCAGTTTAAGGGGACTAGCGGGGGGCAGGAATGAGCAGTTCTTC. Protein product: CASSLRGLAGGRNEQFF.

As to this clonotype: At one of its ends the junction is not consistent with the germline gene, which may arise from a read error. The chain carries TRBV18 and TRBJ1-1, with 7 bases fitting TRBD1. The CDR3 contains 16 residues. Per the germline V gene, CDR1 is KGHSH and CDR2 is LQKENI. CDR3 in amino acids: CARSRSSGQYNTEAFF. Written as DNA, the CDR3 is TGTGCCCGCTCACGATCCTCGGGACAGTACAACACTGAAGCTTTCTTT.

In its sample, this clonotype was seen a few times. The chain links TRBV25-1 to TRBJ1-4, with D unclear. Germline V gives CDR1 MGHDK, CDR2 SYGVNS. This CDR3 region has 14 residues. Trimming removed 3 bases at V and 6 bases at J, with 11 bases between. CDR3 in DNA: TGTGCCAGCAGTGAGGTGGAGGATGATGAAAAACTGTTTTTT. It translates to CASSEVEDDEKLFF. Based on the CDR3 plus reference TRBV25-1 and TRBJ1-4, the full variable domain is EADIYQTPRYLVIGTGKKITLECSQTMGHDKMYWYQQDPGMELHLIHYSYGVNSTEKGDLSSESTVSRIRTEHFPLTLESARPSHTSQYLCASSEVEDDEKLFFGSGTQLSVL.

This clonotype was detected many times. V usage is TRBV2 and J usage is TRBJ2-7; 8 nucleotides match TRBD2. The V segment lost 7 bases and the J segment 2 bases; nucleotides outside the gene matches: 7. CDR1 SNHLY and CDR2 FYNNEI come from the germline V gene. CDR3 size: 14 residues. The CDR3 loop is CASTGGGRTYEQYF. The CDR3 region has the DNA TGTGCCAGCACCGGGGGGGGAAGGACCTACGAGCAGTACTTC.

This clonotype was seen repeatedly, ten times or more. V usage is TRBV28 and J usage is TRBJ2-7, with TRBD2 as a possible D gene (6 bases). V was pared by 4 bases and J by 0 bases, with 16 bases between. The CDR3 is 16 residues long. From germline, CDR1 is MDHEN and CDR2 SYDVKM. The CDR3 region is CASSYGRRKSSYEQYF. DNA for the CDR3: TGTGCCAGCAGTTACGGGAGACGTAAAAGCTCCTACGAGCAGTACTTC.